This T cell receptor (beta chain) was obtained from a study (dated by TCRdb to 2014 to 2015). About the study as a whole: The study set out to test whether tumor-infiltrating Tregs in breast cancer get recruited from blood Tregs or are instead converted in situ from other CD4+ T cell subsets.

This clonotype is a singleton in its sample. Its target antigen remains unknown. There are no base qualities to consult, and no much larger clone falls within one base. One read alone provides weak support. Amplification of full-length TCR variable regions was done by 5' RACE PCR using constant-region reverse primers, and this step was followed by semi-nested PCR with Nested Universal Primer A. Using the ReliaPrep RNA Cell Miniprep System, total RNA was extracted, and the SMARTer RACE 5'/3' Kit was then used to reverse transcribe the RNA into 5'RACE-ready cDNA. Full-length TCR alpha and beta libraries were barcoded with multiplex adaptors and sequenced on an Illumina MiSeq. For the original study's pipeline: For each of nine subset-tissue groups, sequencing data from the five patients were combined, and the groups were compared by unsupervised clustering of TCR gene usage. The Morisita-Horn index, with shared sequences weighted by their contribution to each repertoire, was used to calculate repertoire similarity. The raw public data were reprocessed by TCRdb itself: fastp quality trimming at Q25, MiXCR clonotype calling, in-frame beta chains only. Every CDR3 protein is listed once, alongside the most common genes and DNA of its rows. None of the V and J calls come from the authors' own analysis; TCRdb made them. Present in this sample are tens of thousands of distinct CDR3 sequences, more than 25% of which were seen just once. Roughly 2.2% of the sample goes to the ten largest clones.

CD4+CD25+CD127-/low cells were isolated as Tregs. Tregs, naive and memory CD4+ T cells from tumor, blood and ipsilateral draining lymph nodes of five breast cancer patients underwent full-length TCR alpha and beta sequencing. Tumor tissue and lymph nodes from ipsilateral axillary dissection were perfused with PBS, minced and digested with collagenase I and hyaluronidase. A purity exceeding 90% was confirmed by FACS for the sorted cell populations. What the study reported, not specific to this receptor: The TCR gene usage of tumor memory CD4+ T cells clustered together with blood and lymph node memory CD4+ cells and with lymph node naive CD4+ cells. Rather than covering whole repertoires, validation in the larger cohort was restricted to a single TCR beta V-J rearrangement. The greatest overlap of tumor-infiltrating Treg TCR alpha and beta sequences was observed with tumor naive CD4+ T cells, followed by blood naive CD4+ T cells.

The CDR3 has 15 amino acids, counting the end cysteine and phenylalanine. The only DNA kept is the CDR3, 45 bases in frame from the first base. At the junction V is shortened by 5 bases and J by 10 bases; bases outside the gene matches: 13. The sequencing input was tumor-infiltrating Tregs sorted from the breast tumor. This clonotype was sampled from a female donor with breast cancer. The V gene is TRBV12-3 or TRBV12-4 and the J gene is TRBJ2-1, with 8 bases matching TRBD2. The DNA is TGTGCCAGCAGTCGCCCGGGGGCGGGAGGAATCGAGCAGTTCTTC. Translated, this gives CASSRPGAGGIEQFF.